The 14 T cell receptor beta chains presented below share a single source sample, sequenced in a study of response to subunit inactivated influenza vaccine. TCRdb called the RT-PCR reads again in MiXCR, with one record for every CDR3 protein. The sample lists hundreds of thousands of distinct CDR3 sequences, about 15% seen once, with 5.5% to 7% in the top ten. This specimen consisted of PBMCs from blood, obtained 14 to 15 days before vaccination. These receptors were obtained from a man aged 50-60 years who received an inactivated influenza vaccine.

This chain's CDR3 is CASSEGGSGTDTQYF. CDR3 nucleotide sequence: TGTGCCAGCAGTGAAGGGGGTAGCGGCACAGATACGCAGTATTTT. The J gene is TRBJ2-3, the V gene TRBV6-4, with D possibly TRBD1 on 6 matching bases. Trimming removed 3 bases from V and 1 base from J, with 11 bases in between. This CDR3 has 15 residues. Per the germline V gene, CDR1 is MRHNA and CDR2 is SNTAGT.

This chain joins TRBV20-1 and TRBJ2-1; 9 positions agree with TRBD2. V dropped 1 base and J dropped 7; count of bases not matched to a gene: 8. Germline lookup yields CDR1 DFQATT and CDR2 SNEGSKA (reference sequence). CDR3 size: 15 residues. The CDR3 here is CSARVSGGSGNEQFF. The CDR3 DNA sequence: TGCAGTGCTAGAGTAAGCGGGGGGAGTGGGAATGAGCAGTTCTTC.

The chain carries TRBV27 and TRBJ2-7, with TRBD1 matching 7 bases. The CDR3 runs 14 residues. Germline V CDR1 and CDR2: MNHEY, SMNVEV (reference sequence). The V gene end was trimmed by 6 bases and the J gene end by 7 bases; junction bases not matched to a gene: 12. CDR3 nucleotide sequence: TGTGCCAGCAGCCGACCGGACAGGATGGGGGAGCAGTACTTC. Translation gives CASSRPDRMGEQYF.

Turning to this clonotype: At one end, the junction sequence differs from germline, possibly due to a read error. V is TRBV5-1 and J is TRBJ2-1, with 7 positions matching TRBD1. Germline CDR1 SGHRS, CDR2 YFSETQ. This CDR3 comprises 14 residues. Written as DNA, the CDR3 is TGCGCCGGCAGCGCGAAGGGGGCTTCAAATGAGCAGTTCTTC. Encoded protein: CAGSAKGASNEQFF.

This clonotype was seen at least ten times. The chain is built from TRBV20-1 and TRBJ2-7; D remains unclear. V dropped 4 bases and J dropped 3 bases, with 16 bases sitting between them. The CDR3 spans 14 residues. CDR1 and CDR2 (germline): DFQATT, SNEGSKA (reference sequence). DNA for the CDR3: TGCAGTGCTATCTCCACGTACCGATTCTACGAGCAGTACTTC. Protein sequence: CSAISTYRFYEQYF.

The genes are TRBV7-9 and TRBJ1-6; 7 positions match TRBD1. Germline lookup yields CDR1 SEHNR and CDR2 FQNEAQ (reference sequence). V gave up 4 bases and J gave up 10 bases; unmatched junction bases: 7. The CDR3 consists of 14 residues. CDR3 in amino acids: CASSSQGRDSPLHF. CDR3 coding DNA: TGTGCCAGCAGCTCACAGGGGCGGGACTCACCCCTCCACTTT.

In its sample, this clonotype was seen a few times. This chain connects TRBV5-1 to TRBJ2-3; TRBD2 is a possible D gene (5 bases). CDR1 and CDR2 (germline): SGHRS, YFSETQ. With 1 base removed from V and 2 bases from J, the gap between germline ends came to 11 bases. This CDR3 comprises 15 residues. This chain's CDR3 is CASSLTSAYTDTQYF. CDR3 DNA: TGCGCCAGCAGCTTGACTAGTGCGTACACAGATACGCAGTATTTT.

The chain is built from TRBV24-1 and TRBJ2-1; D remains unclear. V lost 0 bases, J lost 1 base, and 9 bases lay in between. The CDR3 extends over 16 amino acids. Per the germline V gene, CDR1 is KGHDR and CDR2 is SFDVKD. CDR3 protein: CATSDLPADSYNEQFF. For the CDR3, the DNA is TGTGCCACCAGTGATTTGCCGGCAGATTCCTACAATGAGCAGTTCTTC.

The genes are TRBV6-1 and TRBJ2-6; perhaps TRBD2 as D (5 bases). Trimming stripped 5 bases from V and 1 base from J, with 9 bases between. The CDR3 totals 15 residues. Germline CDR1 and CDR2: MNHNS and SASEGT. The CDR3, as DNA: TGTGCCAGCAGTAAAGGACTTTCTGGGGCCAACGTCCTGACTTTC. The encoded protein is CASSKGLSGANVLTF.

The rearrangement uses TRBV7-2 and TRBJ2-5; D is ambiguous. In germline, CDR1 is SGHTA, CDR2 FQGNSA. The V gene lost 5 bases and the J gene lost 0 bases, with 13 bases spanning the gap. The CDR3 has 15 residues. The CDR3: CASSPGPLYQETQYF. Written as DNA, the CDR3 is TGTGCCAGCAGCCCAGGACCGTTGTACCAAGAGACCCAGTACTTC.

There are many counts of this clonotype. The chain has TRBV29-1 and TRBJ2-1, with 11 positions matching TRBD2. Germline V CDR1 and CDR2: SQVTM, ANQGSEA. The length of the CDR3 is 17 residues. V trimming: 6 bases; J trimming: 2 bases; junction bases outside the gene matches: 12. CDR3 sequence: CSVPGTYSGRAYNEQFF. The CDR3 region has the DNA TGCAGCGTCCCCGGGACCTATAGCGGGAGGGCCTACAATGAGCAGTTCTTC.

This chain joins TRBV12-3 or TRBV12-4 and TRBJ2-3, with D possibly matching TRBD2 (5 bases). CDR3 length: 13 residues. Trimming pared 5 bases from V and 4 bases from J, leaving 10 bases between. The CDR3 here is CASSTLLADTQYF. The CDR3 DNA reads TGTGCCAGCAGTACCTTACTAGCAGATACGCAGTATTTT.

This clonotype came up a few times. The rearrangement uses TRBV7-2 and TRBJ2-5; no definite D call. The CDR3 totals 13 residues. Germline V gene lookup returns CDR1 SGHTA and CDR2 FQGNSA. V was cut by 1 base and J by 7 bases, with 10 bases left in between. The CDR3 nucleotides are TGTGCCAGCAGCTTAGAATCCGGGTGGACCCAGTACTTC. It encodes CASSLESGWTQYF.

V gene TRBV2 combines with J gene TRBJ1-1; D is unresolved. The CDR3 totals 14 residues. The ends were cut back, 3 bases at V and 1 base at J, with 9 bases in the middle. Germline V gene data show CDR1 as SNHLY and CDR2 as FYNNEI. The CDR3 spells CASSDILGNTEAFF. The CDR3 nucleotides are TGTGCCAGCAGTGATATTTTGGGGAACACTGAAGCTTTCTTT. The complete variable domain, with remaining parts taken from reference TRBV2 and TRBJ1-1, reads EPEVTQTPSHQVTQMGQEVILRCVPISNHLYFYWYRQILGQKVEFLVSFYNNEISEKSEIFDDQFSVERPDGSNFTLKIRSTKLEDSAMYFCASSDILGNTEAFFGQGTRLTVV.